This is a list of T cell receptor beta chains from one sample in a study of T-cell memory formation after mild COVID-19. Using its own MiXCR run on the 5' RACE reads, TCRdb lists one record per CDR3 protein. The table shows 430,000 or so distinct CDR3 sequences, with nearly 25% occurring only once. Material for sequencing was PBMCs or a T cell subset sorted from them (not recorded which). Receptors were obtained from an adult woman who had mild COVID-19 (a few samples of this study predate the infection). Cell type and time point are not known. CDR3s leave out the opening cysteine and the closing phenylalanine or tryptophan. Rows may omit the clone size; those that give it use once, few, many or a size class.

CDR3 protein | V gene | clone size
ASSSVREQY | TRBV6-2/TRBV6-3 | few
SALLANRRDEQY | TRBV29-1 | NA
ASSLWGNAPTYEQY | TRBV11-2 | NA
SATDGYGYT | TRBV20-1 | NA
ASSVGGSGRVDEQF | TRBV9 | few
ASSSQRGATEAF | TRBV12-3/TRBV12-4 | few
ASSLAGGSGNTIY | TRBV7-2 | few
SARKGGTGYGYT | TRBV20-1 | few
ASSNQGGSYNEQF | TRBV12-3/TRBV12-4 | few
ASSPEGGTGELF | TRBV5-5 | NA
ASTLTGGADYGYT | TRBV6-6 | NA
ATSDPYEQY | TRBV24-1 | few
ASSPWDPGEETQY | TRBV12-3/TRBV12-4 | NA
ASSLGGGGQTQY | TRBV7-9 | NA
ATSDPSGGSTDTQY | TRBV24-1 | NA
ASSGAGTGEHEQY | TRBV7-6 | NA
ATSETGSTEAF | TRBV24-1 | NA
ASSVGGSDTGELF | TRBV9 | NA
AWGRETQY | TRBV30 | NA
ASSHGLAGILRETQY | TRBV4-1 | NA
SVEGGGTGHYGYT | TRBV29-1 | NA
ASSSTVHTEAF | TRBV12-3/TRBV12-4 | NA
ASSASGGAQF | TRBV2 | few
ASSQIYGETQY | TRBV12-3/TRBV12-4 | NA
ASSGTDGNTIY | TRBV4-2 | NA
SAAPLGEYGYT | TRBV20-1 | NA
SVRWGYEQF | TRBV29-1 | NA